Below, 11 T cell receptor beta chains from the same sample are listed, as sequenced in a study of CD8 T cells in ankylosing spondylitis. TCRdb independently ran MiXCR on the 5' RACE reads; one entry per CDR3 protein. The sample gives about 96,000 distinct CDR3 sequences, roughly 9.6% of which show up once; under 6% is in the top ten. The specimen sequenced was blood, either unsorted or a sorted T cell fraction (not recorded which). The source is a male donor with ankylosing spondylitis or in good health (not recorded which).

This clonotype was observed at least ten times. The gene calls are TRBV7-8 and TRBJ2-1, with 10 bases identical to TRBD1. The CDR3 runs 15 residues. J gave up 5 bases and V 6 bases, and 7 bases lay outside the gene matches. Germline V lookup: CDR1 SGHVS, CDR2 FQNEAQ. This CDR3 is CASRPTGGEHNEQFF. CDR3 sequence (DNA): TGTGCCAGCAGGCCGACAGGGGGCGAGCACAATGAGCAGTTCTTC. The full variable domain, its missing parts supplied by reference TRBV7-8 and TRBJ2-1, is GAGVSQSPRYKVAKRGQDVALRCDPISGHVSLFWYQQALGQGPEFLTYFQNEAQLDKSGLPSDRFFAERPEGSVSTLKIQRTQQEDSAVYLCASRPTGGEHNEQFFGPGTRLTVL.

This chain links TRBV27 with TRBJ1-5; 8 nucleotides match TRBD1. J was trimmed by 6 bases and V by 6 bases; bases with no gene match: 16. Germline lookup yields CDR1 MNHEY and CDR2 SMNVEV (reference sequence). The CDR3 spans 17 residues. The CDR3 DNA reads TGTGCCAGCAGCCGAGGACAGGGTACGGTGCAGCGTCAGCCCCAGCATTTT. Encoded protein: CASSRGQGTVQRQPQHF.

As concerns this clonotype: A much more abundant neighbour one base away suggests this may be a read error. The rearrangement uses TRBV27 and TRBJ2-2; D remains ambiguous. The germline gives CDR1 MNHEY, CDR2 SMNVEV (reference sequence). The CDR3 is 11 amino acids. The CDR3 DNA follows: TGTGCCGGCAGCGCGTCCGGGGAGCTGTTTTTT. Encoded protein: CAGSASGELFF.

The chain recombines TRBV12-3 or TRBV12-4 with TRBJ2-2, with D uncertain. V was pared by 6 bases and J by 6 bases, with 5 bases between. The CDR3 has 11 amino acids. The CDR3 coding sequence is TGTGCCAGCAGCTTCGCCGGGGAGCTGTTTTTT. Translation gives CASSFAGELFF.

The chain has TRBV14 and TRBJ2-5, with TRBD1 matching 7 bases. The J segment lost 1 base and the V segment lost 4 bases, leaving 3 bases of the junction unmatched. The CDR3 is made up of 14 amino acids. Germline V gives CDR1 SGHDN, CDR2 FVKESK. CDR3 bases: TGTGCCAGCAGCCGCCACAGGGGCCAAGAGACCCAGTACTTC. It is translated as CASSRHRGQETQYF.

This clonotype showed up just a few times. This chain uses TRBV20-1 with TRBJ2-7; tentative D call: TRBD1 (6 bases). CDR1 is DFQATT, CDR2 SNEGSKA, per germline (reference sequence). Deletions cut 2 bases from V and 2 bases from J, with 22 bases between. There are 17 residues in the CDR3. Written as DNA, the CDR3 is TGCAGTGCTAGACAGGGGTCCCTCCCTATAGCGCCCTACGAGCAGTACTTC. Its protein product is CSARQGSLPIAPYEQYF.

As concerns this clonotype: The DNA is left out, because the CDR3 cannot be placed on it with certainty; the CDR3 is given as TCRdb lists it. The chain carries TRBV3-1 and TRBJ2-7; TRBD1 is taken as the D call from the table, unchecked against the DNA. Germline assignment: CDR1 LGHDT and CDR2 YNNKEL (reference sequence). The CDR3 is 12 amino acids in total, end residues counted. The CDR3 sequence: CASSFGQGSVDF.

This clonotype showed up many times. This chain uses TRBV19 with TRBJ2-5; D not resolved. Germline CDR1 is LNHDA and CDR2 is SQIVND (reference sequence). CDR3 length: 13 amino acids. V was shortened by 2 bases and J by 0 bases, with 4 bases between the two germline ends. CDR3 residues: CASSISYQETQYF. DNA for the CDR3: TGTGCCAGTAGTATATCGTACCAAGAGACCCAGTACTTC.

The chain employs TRBV20-1 and TRBJ2-3, with 7 bases that match TRBD2. Trimming removed 3 bases from V and 4 bases from J; junction bases left unmatched: 13. This CDR3 region has 16 residues. Germline loops: CDR1 DFQATT, CDR2 SNEGSKA (reference sequence). The CDR3 loop is CSASGVAPREADTQYF. In DNA form, the CDR3 reads TGCAGTGCTAGCGGGGTTGCACCTCGGGAGGCAGATACGCAGTATTTT.

This clonotype was seen at least ten times. This chain uses TRBV29-1 with TRBJ2-7; the match to TRBD2 covers 13 bases. The V and J ends lost 8 bases and 4 bases, in that order; junction bases with no gene match: 5. CDR1 and CDR2 from the germline V gene are SQVTM and ANQGSEA. The CDR3 is 13 residues long. For the CDR3, the DNA is TGCAGCTTCAGGACTAGCGGGGGATACGAGCAGTACTTC. This encodes CSFRTSGGYEQYF.

This chain joins TRBV7-2 and TRBJ2-1, with 9 bases matching TRBD1. Per germline, CDR1 SGHTA and CDR2 FQGNSA. This CDR3 is 14 amino acids long. Trimming at V came to 1 base and at J to 7 bases, leaving 2 bases not matched to a gene. CDR3 in DNA: TGTGCCAGCAGCTTAGGAGGACAGGGGAATGAGCAGTTCTTC. Protein product: CASSLGGQGNEQFF.